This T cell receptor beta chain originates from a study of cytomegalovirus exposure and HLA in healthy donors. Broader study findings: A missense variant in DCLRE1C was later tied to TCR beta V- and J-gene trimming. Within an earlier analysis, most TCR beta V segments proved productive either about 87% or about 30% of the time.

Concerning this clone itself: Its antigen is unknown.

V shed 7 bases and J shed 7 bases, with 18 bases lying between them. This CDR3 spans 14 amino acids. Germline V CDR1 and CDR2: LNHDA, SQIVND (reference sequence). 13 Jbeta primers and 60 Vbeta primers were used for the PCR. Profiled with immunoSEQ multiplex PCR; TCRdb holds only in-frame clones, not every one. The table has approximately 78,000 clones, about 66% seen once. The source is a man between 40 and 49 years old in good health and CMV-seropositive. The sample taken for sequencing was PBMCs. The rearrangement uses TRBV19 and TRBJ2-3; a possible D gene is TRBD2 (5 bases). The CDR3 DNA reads TGTGCCAGTATCTCCGGGAACGAGGCAAATACGCAGTATTTT. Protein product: CASISGNEANTQYF.